This T cell receptor beta chain was profiled in a study of molecular identifiers for immune sequencing clone quantification. Findings and caveats of the study: Clones of above 20 RNA copies carried over 98% of effector molecules; in naive cells they carried under 1%. Around 940,000 naive cells reportedly did not prevent detection of spiked Jurkat TCR RNA from one cell.

This clonotype was observed a few times. Its cognate antigen is unknown. A single record per CDR3 protein comes from TCRdb applying MiXCR to the PCR reads. This sample has hundreds of thousands of distinct CDR3 sequences; 25% occur once, and the top ten carry 0.78%. Germline V gives CDR1 LGHNT, CDR2 FRNRAP. Trimming removed 4 bases at V and 9 bases at J, with 13 bases between. The CDR3 runs 13 residues. Sorted naive CD8 T cells, roughly 19,000 to 1,100,000, were sequenced from 10%, 30% or 50% RNA. A CD8+CD4-CCR7+CD45RA+ gate was used to sort naive CD8 T cells. Material: naive CD8+ T cells from blood, with Jurkat cell RNA spiked in. Sample subset: FACS-sorted CD8+CD4-CCR7+CD45RA+ naive T cells. The TCR was taken from a human donor in good health. Some libraries in this study had Jurkat cell RNA spiked in. The chain joins TRBV12-5 to TRBJ1-5; D is unclear. The CDR3 protein is CASGSNPRPPQHF. The CDR3 region has the DNA TGTGCTAGTGGTTCTAACCCTCGTCCGCCCCAGCATTTT.